These T cell receptor beta chains were read from a single sample in a study of blood T cell repertoires in COVID-19. Profiled with immunoSEQ multiplex PCR; TCRdb holds only in-frame clones, not every one. The sample lists over 55,000 clones, roughly 82% occurring once. The sample was peripheral blood. These receptors came from a human donor in a cohort sampled during active COVID-19. Both conserved end residues are part of each CDR3. D genes are given only for firm matches. Size is omitted from some rows. Given values are once, few, many or a class for expanded clones.

D gene	V gene	J gene	clone size	CDR3 DNA	CDR3 protein
TRBD1	TRBV18	TRBJ2-2	.	TGTGCCAGCTCGCAGGGACAGTCGAACACCGGGGAGCTGTTTTTT	CASSQGQSNTGELFF
.	TRBV6-5	TRBJ1-4	.	TGTGCCAGCAGTTATTTCAGGGGACGCACTAATGAAAAACTGTTTTTT	CASSYFRGRTNEKLFF
.	TRBV28	TRBJ1-5	few	TGTGCCAGCAGTCGTAGCGGGCTGCCTCAGCCCCAGCATTTT	CASSRSGLPQPQHF
.	TRBV7-2	TRBJ1-2	once	TGTGCCAGCAGCTTAGATCAGGGCCCCACTTATGGCTACACCTTC	CASSLDQGPTYGYTF
TRBD1	TRBV5-5	TRBJ1-3	once	TGTGCCACCAGCTTGGGACAGGGGGGTGGAAACACCATATATTTT	CATSLGQGGGNTIYF
TRBD1	TRBV9	TRBJ1-4	.	TGTGCCAGCAGCGGGATGGACAGGATTAATGAAAAACTGTTTTTT	CASSGMDRINEKLFF
TRBD1	TRBV7-3	TRBJ2-2	.	TGTGCCAGCAGCCGACAGGGAGAGGCCGGGGAGCTGTTTTTT	CASSRQGEAGELFF
.	TRBV5-1	TRBJ1-4	.	TGCGCCAGCAGCTCGCAGCAGGGGCCAGAACGGGAAAAACTGTTTTTT	CASSSQQGPEREKLFF
TRBD2	TRBV6-1	TRBJ2-1	.	TGTGCCAGCAGGTCGACTAGCGGGTACTACAATGAGCAGTTCTTC	CASRSTSGYYNEQFF
TRBD2	TRBV3-1/TRBV3-2	TRBJ2-3	few	TGTGCCAGCAGCCAACTGGTCGGGACTAGCGGGGTTGGGGATACGCAGTATTTT	CASSQLVGTSGVGDTQYF
.	TRBV12-1	TRBJ2-2	.	TGTGCCAGCGCTACCATGGGACTAGCGGGCACCGGGGAGCTGTTTTTT	CASATMGLAGTGELFF
.	TRBV7-8	TRBJ1-6	.	TGTGCCAGCAGTCCCCACGCGGGGACCACCGGTTCACCCCTCCACTTT	CASSPHAGTTGSPLHF
.	TRBV11-2	TRBJ1-1	.	TGTGCCAGCAGCTTAGTCCGGCCACGGGGCACTGAAGCTTTCTTT	CASSLVRPRGTEAFF
.	TRBV2	TRBJ1-5	once	TGTGCCAGCACCCCAATTTACTCCGGCAATCAGCCCCAGCATTTT	CASTPIYSGNQPQHF
.	TRBV5-1	TRBJ1-1	once	TGCGCCACCACTATCGGGACATCGAACACTGAAGCTTTCTTT	CATTIGTSNTEAFF
TRBD2	TRBV5-1	TRBJ2-5	.	TGCGCCAGCAGCTCGAGGTTTGTCCTAGCGGTAGAAGAGACCCAGTACTTC	CASSSRFVLAVEETQYF
TRBD1	TRBV13	TRBJ1-4	.	TGTGCCAGCAGCTTAAGGGGGCTCACAACTAATGAAAAACTGTTTTTT	CASSLRGLTTNEKLFF
.	TRBV6-5	TRBJ1-1	few	TGTGCCAGCTTAGAGGACCTCAGGGAGAACACTGAAGCTTTCTTT	CASLEDLRENTEAFF
.	TRBV5-1	TRBJ2-7	.	TGCGCCAGCAGCTTGGATGGAGAAGTCTCCTACGAGCAGTACTTC	CASSLDGEVSYEQYF
TRBD2	TRBV15	TRBJ2-1	.	TGTGCCACCAGCAGGGGCAGACTAGCGGGGGGGCCGAGCTCCTACAATGAGCAGTTCTTC	CATSRGRLAGGPSSYNEQFF
TRBD2	TRBV11-2	TRBJ2-7	few	TGTGCCAGCAGCCCGTTAGCGGGGGGAAACGAGCAGTACTTC	CASSPLAGGNEQYF
.	TRBV6-1	TRBJ2-2	once	TGTGCCAGCAGTGATAGTGGGGGGTCCTACGGGGAGCTGTTTTTT	CASSDSGGSYGELFF
.	TRBV4-3	TRBJ2-2	.	TGCGCCAGCAGCCAAGCCCCCGGCACCGGGGAGCTGTTTTTT	CASSQAPGTGELFF
TRBD1	TRBV27	TRBJ2-2	.	TGTGCCAGCAGGGACAGGGGGTCCTCAACACACACCGGGGAGCTGTTTTTT	CASRDRGSSTHTGELFF
TRBD1	TRBV9	TRBJ1-4	.	TGTGCCAGCAGCGACGGGACAGGGAGTGAAAAACTGTTTTTT	CASSDGTGSEKLFF
TRBD1	TRBV7-9	TRBJ1-2	.	TGTGCCAGCAGCCGGGACAGGGGGCGAGGCTACACCTTC	CASSRDRGRGYTF
TRBD1	TRBV11-3	TRBJ1-2	.	TGTGCCAGCAGTCGGGGACAGGTCTATGGCTACACCTTC	CASSRGQVYGYTF
TRBD1	TRBV2	TRBJ2-2	.	TGTGCCAGCTTTGGACAGGGGGGTGCCGGGGAGCTGTTTTTT	CASFGQGGAGELFF
TRBD2	TRBV9	TRBJ2-1	.	TGTGCCAGCAGCCTCATGGGGGGGGCCTACAATGAGCAGTTCTTC	CASSLMGGAYNEQFF
TRBD1	TRBV2	TRBJ1-5	.	TGTGCCAGCAGGGTGGCAGGGGGAAGCAATCAGCCCCAGCATTTT	CASRVAGGSNQPQHF
.	TRBV19	TRBJ2-3	once	TGTGCCAGTAGTACCGCAGATACGCAGTATTTT	CASSTADTQYF
.	TRBV7-6	TRBJ1-1	.	TGTGCCAGCAGCTTAGTGAGGAACACTGAAGCTTTCTTT	CASSLVRNTEAFF
.	TRBV18	TRBJ2-5	.	TGTGCCAGCTCACCCCCTAGTTACAAAGAGACCCAGTACTTC	CASSPPSYKETQYF
.	TRBV2	TRBJ2-5	.	TGTGCTGCGGGGGCGTGGGAGACCCAGTACTTC	CAAGAWETQYF
TRBD2	TRBV9	TRBJ2-3	.	TGTGCCAGCAGCTTCGGGGGGTCTAGCACAGATACGCAGTATTTT	CASSFGGSSTDTQYF
TRBD1	TRBV3-1/TRBV3-2	TRBJ2-7	once	TGTGCCAGCAGCCCTAACCCCGGGACAGGGGGCGAGCAGTACTTC	CASSPNPGTGGEQYF
.	TRBV6-6	TRBJ1-4	.	TGTGCCAGCAGCCTCAACAGAAATGAAAAACTGTTTTTT	CASSLNRNEKLFF
TRBD2	TRBV7-8	TRBJ2-5	.	TGTGCCAGCAGCTTACGACAAGACAGCGGGGTGAGGGGTGAGACCCAGTACTTC	CASSLRQDSGVRGETQYF
TRBD1	TRBV6-6	TRBJ1-4	.	TGTGCCAGCAGTTACGAGGGGGCTTGGGAAAAACTGTTTTTT	CASSYEGAWEKLFF
.	TRBV28	TRBJ1-1	.	TGTGCCAGCAGTTTGCGGGGGACTGAAGCTTTCTTT	CASSLRGTEAFF
TRBD2	TRBV19	TRBJ2-1	.	TGTGCCAGTAGCCGATACGGTCTGAGCGGGGTAGTTAATGAGCAGTTCTTC	CASSRYGLSGVVNEQFF
.	TRBV11-3	TRBJ2-7	.	TGTGCCAGCAGCTTAGTGGCAGGGGACGAGCAGTACTTC	CASSLVAGDEQYF
TRBD2	TRBV5-1	TRBJ2-5	.	TGCGCCAGCAGCGGGGGGGACTTCCAAGAGACCCAGTACTTC	CASSGGDFQETQYF
TRBD2	TRBV7-8	TRBJ2-1	.	TGTGCCAGCAGCCAGCGGGCTACTAGCGGGGGTCGTTCCTACAATGAGCAGTTCTTC	CASSQRATSGGRSYNEQFF
.	TRBV7-9	TRBJ2-2	.	TGTGCCAGCAGCCTCGGACAGACGAACACCGGGGAGCTGTTTTTT	CASSLGQTNTGELFF
TRBD1	TRBV7-2	TRBJ2-7	.	TGTGCCAGCAGCTTCGGAGGGACAGGAGCCTACGAGCAGTACTTC	CASSFGGTGAYEQYF